This TCR beta chain was recovered during a study of blood T cell repertoires in COVID-19. In the original workflow: Reference gene primer amplification gave nucleated cell count estimates. The method was immunoSEQ multiplex PCR; TCRdb's version includes in-frame clones alone and lacks a portion of them. For V, J and clone size, that table is used; D and trimming come from the DNA. The table lists under 250,000 clones, under 95% of them singletons. The CDR3 runs 16 residues. V was clipped by 1 base and J by 8 bases; unmatched bases: 7. Per germline, CDR1 SEHNR and CDR2 FQNEAQ (reference sequence). This clone showed up just once.

The chain links TRBV7-9 to TRBJ2-1; 11 bases align to TRBD2. Sequencing used peripheral blood. The TCR originated in a man aged 25 to 40 with acute or convalescent COVID-19. In nucleotides, the CDR3 is TGTGCCAGCAGCTTAGGGTTAGCGGGGGGGCCTCATGAGCAGTTCTTC. The encoded protein is CASSLGLAGGPHEQFF.